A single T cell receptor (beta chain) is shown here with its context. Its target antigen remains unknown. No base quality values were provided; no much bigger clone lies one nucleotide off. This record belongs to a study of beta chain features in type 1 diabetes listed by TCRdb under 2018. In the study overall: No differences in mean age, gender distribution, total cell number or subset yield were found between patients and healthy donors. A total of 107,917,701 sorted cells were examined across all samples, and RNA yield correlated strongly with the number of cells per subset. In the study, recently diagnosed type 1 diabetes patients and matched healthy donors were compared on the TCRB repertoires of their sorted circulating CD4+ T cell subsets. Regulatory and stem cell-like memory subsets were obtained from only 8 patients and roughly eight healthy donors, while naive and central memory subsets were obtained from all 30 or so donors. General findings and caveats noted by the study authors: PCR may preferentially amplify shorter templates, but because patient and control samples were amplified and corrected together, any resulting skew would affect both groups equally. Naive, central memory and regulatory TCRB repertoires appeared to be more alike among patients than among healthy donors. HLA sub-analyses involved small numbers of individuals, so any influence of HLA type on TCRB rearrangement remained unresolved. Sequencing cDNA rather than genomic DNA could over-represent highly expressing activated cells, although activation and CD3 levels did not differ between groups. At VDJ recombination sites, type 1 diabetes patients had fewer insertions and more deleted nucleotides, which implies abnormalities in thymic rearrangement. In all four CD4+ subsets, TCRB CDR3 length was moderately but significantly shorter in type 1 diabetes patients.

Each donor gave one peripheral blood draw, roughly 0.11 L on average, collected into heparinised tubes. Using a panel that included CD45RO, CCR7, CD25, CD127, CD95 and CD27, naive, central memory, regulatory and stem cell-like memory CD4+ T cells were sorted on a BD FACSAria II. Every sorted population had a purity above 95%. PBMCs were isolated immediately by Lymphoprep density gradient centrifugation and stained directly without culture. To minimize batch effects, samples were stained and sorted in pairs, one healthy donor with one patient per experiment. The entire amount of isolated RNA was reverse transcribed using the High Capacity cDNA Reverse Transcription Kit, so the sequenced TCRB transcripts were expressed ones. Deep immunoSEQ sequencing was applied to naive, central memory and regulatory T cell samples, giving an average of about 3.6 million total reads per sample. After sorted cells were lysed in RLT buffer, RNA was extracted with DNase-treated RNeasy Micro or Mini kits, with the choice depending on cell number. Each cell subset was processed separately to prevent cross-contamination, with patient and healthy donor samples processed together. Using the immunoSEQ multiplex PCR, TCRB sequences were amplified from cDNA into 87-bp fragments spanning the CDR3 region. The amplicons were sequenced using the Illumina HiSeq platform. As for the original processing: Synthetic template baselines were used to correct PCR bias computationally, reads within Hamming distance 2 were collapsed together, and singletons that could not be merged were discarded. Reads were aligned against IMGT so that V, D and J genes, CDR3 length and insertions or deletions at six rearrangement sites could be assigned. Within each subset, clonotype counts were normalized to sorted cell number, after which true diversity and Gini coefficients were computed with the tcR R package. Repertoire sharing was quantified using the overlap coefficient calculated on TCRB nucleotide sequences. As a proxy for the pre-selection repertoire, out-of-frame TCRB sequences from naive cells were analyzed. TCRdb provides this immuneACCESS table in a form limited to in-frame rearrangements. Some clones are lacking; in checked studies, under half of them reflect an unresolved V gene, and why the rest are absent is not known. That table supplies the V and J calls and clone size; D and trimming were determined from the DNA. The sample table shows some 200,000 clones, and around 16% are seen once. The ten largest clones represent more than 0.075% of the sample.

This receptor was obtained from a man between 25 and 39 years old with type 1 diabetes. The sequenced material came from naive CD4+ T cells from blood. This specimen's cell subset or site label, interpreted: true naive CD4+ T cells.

The sequenced DNA: TGTGCCAGCCCGGTCCCCGGAGGCGAGCAGTACTTC. The resulting protein is CASPVPGGEQYF. The rearranged segments are TRBV28 and TRBJ2-7; the D gene is perhaps TRBD2, on 5 matching bases. From the germline V gene, CDR1 is MDHEN and CDR2 is SYDVKM. Its CDR3 holds 12 amino acids, cysteine through phenylalanine. CDR3 DNA is the only sequence kept; it has 36 bases, read in frame from the first base. The V and J ends are trimmed by 8 bases and 6 bases, leaving 14 bases between them.